This TCR beta chain was captured in a study of shared clonotypes between healthy human individuals. Study-wide points: Unshared clonotypes carried lower generation probabilities than those common to all four donors.

Measured with immunoSEQ multiplex PCR; TCRdb has only the in-frame clones, and not every one. Of 850,000 to 1,100,000 clones in the sample, 70% to 85% were seen once. This CDR3 contains 14 residues. Per the germline V gene, CDR1 is LNHDA and CDR2 is SQIVND (reference sequence). J lost 5 bases, V lost 6 bases, and 9 bases had no gene match. About this clone itself: Its antigen remains unidentified.

The chain recombines TRBV19 with TRBJ2-5; 7 positions agree with TRBD2. This TCR was recovered from a man younger than 35 in good health. Some clones in this sample may be carry-over from other donors' samples. Sample: memory CD4+ T cells from PBMCs. As to subset: CD45RA-negative fraction. The CDR3 sequence is CASSPREGGETQYF. For the CDR3, the DNA is TGTGCCAGTAGCCCGAGGGAGGGTGGGGAGACCCAGTACTTC.